Each of the 10 T cell receptor beta chains below was sequenced from the same sample in a study of blood T cell repertoires in COVID-19. Sequencing used immunoSEQ multiplex PCR; TCRdb keeps in-frame clones, though not all of them. The sample has about 150,000 clones; over 70% are singletons. The sequenced material came from peripheral blood. These TCRs come from a man aged 55 to 70 with acute or convalescent COVID-19.

There are a few counts of this clone. V gene TRBV13 combines with J gene TRBJ2-1, with D perhaps TRBD1 (5 bases). With 5 bases removed from V and 4 bases from J, the gap between germline ends came to 9 bases. Germline assignment: CDR1 PRHDT and CDR2 FYEKMQ (reference sequence). This CDR3 is 13 amino acids long. In nucleotides, the CDR3 is TGTGCCAGCAGCGCCCGACAGTACAATGAGCAGTTCTTC. Translating it yields CASSARQYNEQFF. Together with reference TRBV13 and TRBJ2-1, the CDR3 gives the full variable domain: AAGVIQSPRHLIKEKRETATLKCYPIPRHDTVYWYQQGPGQDPQFLISFYEKMQSDKGSIPDRFSAQQFSDYHSELNMSSLELGDSALYFCASSARQYNEQFFGPGTRLTVL.

Here the CDR3 reads CSVEDVLTSGGAYNEQFF. Here the CDR3 DNA reads TGCAGCGTTGAAGACGTCCTGACTAGCGGGGGGGCATACAATGAGCAGTTCTTC. The V call is TRBV29-1, the J call TRBJ2-1, with 14 bases identical to TRBD2. The CDR3 length is 18 residues. V gave up 0 bases and J gave up 4 bases; unmatched junction bases: 8. From germline, CDR1 is SQVTM and CDR2 ANQGSEA.

V usage is TRBV19 and J usage is TRBJ1-5; D might be TRBD1 (6 bases). The V and J ends lost 3 bases and 3 bases respectively, with 9 bases between them. Looked up from germline, CDR1 is LNHDA and CDR2 is SQIVND (reference sequence). The CDR3 has 14 residues. This chain's CDR3 is CASSIPGVNQPQHF. CDR3 sequence (DNA): TGTGCCAGTAGTATCCCAGGGGTCAATCAGCCCCAGCATTTT.

This chain joins TRBV7-9 and TRBJ1-3; 8 nucleotides agree with TRBD1. V was pared by 5 bases and J by 0 bases, with 9 bases of the junction left unmatched. The V gene's germline CDR1 is SEHNR and CDR2 FQNEAQ (reference sequence). CDR3 size: 17 residues. This CDR3 is CASSPRDRQHSGNTIYF. The CDR3 DNA sequence: TGTGCCAGCAGCCCTCGGGACAGGCAACACTCTGGAAACACCATATATTTT.

The rearrangement uses TRBV9 and TRBJ1-2; D is uncertain. This CDR3 is built from 12 residues. V lost 5 bases, J lost 4 bases, and 9 bases lay in between. CDR1 is SGDLS and CDR2 is YYNGEE in the germline V gene. CDR3 in amino acids: CASSREAYGYTF. CDR3 DNA sequence: TGTGCCAGCAGTAGGGAGGCCTATGGCTACACCTTC.

The CDR3 reads CASRGLADTGELFF. For the CDR3, the DNA is TGTGCCAGCAGGGGTCTAGCGGACACCGGGGAGCTGTTTTTT. The chain carries TRBV7-3 and TRBJ2-2; the match to TRBD2 covers 7 bases. Germline CDR1 SGHTA, CDR2 FQGTGA. Trimming removed 6 bases from V and 3 bases from J; junction bases left unmatched: 4. CDR3 size: 14 residues.

The V call is TRBV28, the J call TRBJ1-5; 10 bases align to TRBD1. This CDR3 is built from 15 residues. Unmatched junction bases numbered 6, after V lost 5 bases and J lost 5 bases. The germline V gene has CDR1 MDHEN and CDR2 SYDVKM. This CDR3 is CASSIPGQGYQPQHF. CDR3 DNA: TGTGCCAGCAGTATACCGGGACAGGGGTATCAGCCCCAGCATTTT.

This clone showed up just once. The chain links TRBV6-4 to TRBJ2-3; 7 positions match TRBD1. V trimming: 0 bases; J trimming: 7 bases; junction bases outside the gene matches: 7. The CDR3 is 15 amino acids. Germline V gene lookup returns CDR1 MRHNA and CDR2 SNTAGT. CDR3 DNA: TGTGCCAGCAGTGACTCCACAAGGGGGCCAAATACGCAGTATTTT. Amino acids: CASSDSTRGPNTQYF.

J is TRBJ2-5 and V is TRBV6-2 or TRBV6-3; tentatively, D is TRBD1 or TRBD2 (6 bases each). Germline assignment: CDR1 MNHEY and CDR2 SVGEGT. CDR3 size: 13 residues. Trimming pared 8 bases from V and 5 bases from J, leaving 15 bases between. This CDR3 reads CASCRGQGETQYF. The CDR3 DNA follows: TGTGCCAGCTGCCGGGGGCAGGGGGAGACCCAGTACTTC.

This clone was counted a few times. The rearrangement joins TRBV4-1 to TRBJ2-2; D unclear. From germline, CDR1 is MGHRA and CDR2 YSYEKL. This CDR3 has 16 residues. The germline V and J ends were trimmed by 4 bases and 0 bases, with 12 bases remaining between them. The CDR3 region has the DNA TGCGCCAGCAGCCTAACTGACACCTCGAACACCGGGGAGCTGTTTTTT. Residues: CASSLTDTSNTGELFF.